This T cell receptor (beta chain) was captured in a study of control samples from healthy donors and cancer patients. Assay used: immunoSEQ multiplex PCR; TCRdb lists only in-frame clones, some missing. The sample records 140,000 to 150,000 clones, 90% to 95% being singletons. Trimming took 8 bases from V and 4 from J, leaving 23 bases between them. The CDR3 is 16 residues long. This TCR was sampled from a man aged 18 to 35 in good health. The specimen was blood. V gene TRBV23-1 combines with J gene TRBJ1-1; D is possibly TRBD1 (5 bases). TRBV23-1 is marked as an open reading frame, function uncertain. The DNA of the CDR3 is TGCGCCAGCCCGCCCCCACTTGGAGGGGTTACCACTGAAGCTTTCTTT. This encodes CASPPPLGGVTTEAFF.